A single sample is the source of the 26 T cell receptor beta chains below, sequenced in a study of breast tumors, draining lymph nodes, adjacent tissues. Breast cancer patients provided tissue from their axillary draining lymph nodes. From the multiplex PCR reads, TCRdb called clonotypes with MiXCR, one entry per CDR3 protein. The sample lists about 180,000 distinct CDR3 sequences; around a third were seen once. The sample consisted of axillary lymph node tissue. The source is a female donor with breast cancer. Some clones in this sample may be carry-over from other donors' samples.

This clonotype was seen more than once but under ten times. This chain joins TRBV28 and TRBJ2-1, with D hard to call. The V end lost 3 bases, the J end lost 9 bases, and 12 bases lay between the germline ends. The CDR3 consists of 13 residues. Germline assignment: CDR1 MDHEN and CDR2 SYDVKM. As DNA, the CDR3 is TGTGCCAGCAGTTTCTGGCTAGTCGGTGAGCAGTTCTTC. Protein sequence: CASSFWLVGEQFF.

A note on this clonotype: Just one base apart from a much larger clone, this may be a read error. This rearrangement joins TRBV6-1 to TRBJ2-3, with unresolved D. The CDR3 has 12 amino acids. V was shortened by 11 bases and J by 7 bases, with 16 bases between the two germline ends. The V gene's germline CDR1 is MNHNS and CDR2 SASEGT. The CDR3 loop reads CASSPLENTQYF. The CDR3 DNA reads TGTGCCTCTTCGCCTTTGGAAAATACGCAGTATTTT.

There are many counts of this clonotype. The chain combines TRBV6-5 with TRBJ2-7; 9 bases are shared with TRBD2. Per the germline V gene, CDR1 is MNHEY and CDR2 is SVGAGI. The length of the CDR3 is 14 residues. The V and J ends lost 5 bases and 8 bases, in that order; junction bases with no gene match: 10. The CDR3, as DNA: TGTGCCAGCAGTCTAGGGGATAGCGGGAGCCAGCAGTACTTC. It translates to CASSLGDSGSQQYF.

Details on this clonotype: A read error may produce the germline difference seen at one junction end. V gene TRBV20-1 combines with J gene TRBJ2-1; D gene unclear. The CDR3 extends over 14 amino acids. The germline V gene has CDR1 DFQATT and CDR2 SNEGSKA (reference sequence). The CDR3 nucleotides read TGCAGTGCTAGGGAAAGCCTCTCCTACACTGAGCAGTTCTTC. Protein product: CSARESLSYTEQFF.

This clonotype was seen repeatedly, ten times or more. The chain links TRBV6-5 to TRBJ2-7, with D unclear. The CDR3 is 14 amino acids. Germline V gene sequence: CDR1 MNHEY, CDR2 SVGAGI. Deletions cut 6 bases from V and 3 bases from J, with 15 bases between. CDR3 in amino acids: CASRARGKGYEQYF. The CDR3 DNA reads TGTGCCAGCAGAGCCAGAGGAAAAGGCTACGAGCAGTACTTC.

As to this clonotype: A much larger clone lies a single base off, so this may be a read error. The V gene is TRBV9, the J gene TRBJ2-5; 9 nucleotides line up with TRBD2. This CDR3 is built from 15 residues. Germline-derived CDR1 and CDR2 are SGDLS and YYNGEE. As DNA, the CDR3 is TGTGCCAGCAGCTCTTACAGCGGGGGGTCGGAGACCCCGTACTTC. This encodes CASSSYSGGSETPYF.

This clonotype was seen at least ten times. The chain has TRBV29-1 and TRBJ2-7; 9 bases map to TRBD1. Germline CDR1 SQVTM, CDR2 ANQGSEA. CDR3 length: 13 amino acids. The junction had 8 bases not matched to a gene; V was cut back by 5 bases and J by 6 bases. The CDR3 region has the DNA TGCAGCGTTCGGGACAGGGTCGGGAGCGAGCAGTACTTC. This gives the protein CSVRDRVGSEQYF.

This clonotype turned up a few times. The genes are TRBV27 and TRBJ2-3, with D perhaps matching TRBD1 (5 bases). The CDR3 is 14 amino acids. Germline CDR1 MNHEY, CDR2 SMNVEV (reference sequence). The germline V and J ends were trimmed by 6 bases and 3 bases, with 13 bases remaining between them. CDR3 in amino acids: CASRNLQVTDTQYF. CDR3 sequence (DNA): TGTGCCAGCAGGAACCTACAGGTTACAGATACGCAGTATTTT.

The rearrangement joins TRBV30 to TRBJ1-6; unclear D gene. Per germline, CDR1 GTSNPN and CDR2 SVGIG (reference sequence). This CDR3 region has 12 residues. V shed 0 bases and J shed 9 bases, with 6 bases lying between them. In DNA form, the CDR3 reads TGTGCCTGGAGTGTATTACGTTCACCCCTCCACTTT. The encoded protein is CAWSVLRSPLHF. Looking up the rest from reference TRBV30 and TRBJ1-6 gives the full variable domain: SQTIHQWPATLVQPVGSPLSLECTVEGTSNPNLYWYRQAAGRGLQLLFYSVGIGQISSEVPQNLSASRPQDRQFILSSKKLLLSDSGFYLCAWSVLRSPLHFGNGTRLTVT.

This clonotype was seen a few times. CDR3 bases: TGTGCCAGCTCGGACAGCCTTAACTATGGCTACACCTTC. Translation gives CASSDSLNYGYTF. The gene calls are TRBV5-5 and TRBJ1-2; perhaps TRBD1 as D (6 bases). Germline V gene sequence: CDR1 SGHKS, CDR2 YYEKEE (reference sequence). The CDR3 consists of 13 residues. Between the trimmed V and J ends, which lost 7 bases and 1 base, there was a span of 11 bases.

The V gene is TRBV20-1, the J gene TRBJ1-5; 7 bases align to TRBD1. The CDR3 runs to 13 residues. Trimming cost V 4 bases and J 5 bases; bases outside gene matches: 5. The germline V gene encodes CDR1 DFQATT and CDR2 SNEGSKA (reference sequence). This chain's CDR3 is CSAIGGVDQPQHF. Written as DNA, the CDR3 is TGCAGTGCTATAGGGGGCGTGGATCAGCCCCAGCATTTT.

The sample holds many counts of this clonotype. This rearrangement joins TRBV20-1 to TRBJ2-4; D is ambiguous. V was trimmed by 6 bases and J by 6 bases, leaving 12 bases between them. Germline-derived CDR1 and CDR2 are DFQATT and SNEGSKA (reference sequence). The CDR3 covers 12 residues. CDR3 sequence reads: CSATSKGNIQYF. CDR3 DNA sequence: TGCAGTGCCACGAGTAAGGGAAACATTCAGTACTTC.

Regarding this clonotype: Being one base from a much bigger clone, this may be a read error. The chain is built from TRBV7-9 and TRBJ2-7; D unresolved. There are 14 residues in the CDR3. Per the germline V gene, CDR1 is SEHNR and CDR2 is FQNEAQ (reference sequence). V shed 2 bases and J shed 6 bases, with 14 bases lying between them. This CDR3 reads CASSLMGSTCEQYF. CDR3 nucleotide sequence: TGTGCCAGCAGCTTAATGGGTAGCACCTGCGAGCAGTACTTC.

About this clonotype: A much larger clone lies a single base off, so this may be a read error. The CDR3 bases are TGTGCCTGCAGCGAAGCGGCACACGGTCGCGACTACACCTTC. Translating it yields CACSEAAHGRDYTF. The rearrangement links TRBV7-9 to TRBJ1-2; D is unresolved. Germline CDR1 and CDR2: SEHNR and FQNEAQ (reference sequence). The CDR3 runs to 14 residues. The variable domain in full, with the rest retrieved from reference TRBV7-9 and TRBJ1-2, is DTGVSQNPRHKITKRGQNVTFRCDPISEHNRLYWYRQTLGQGPEFLTYFQNEAQLEKSRLLSDRFSAERPKGSFSTLEIQRTEQGDSAMYLCACSEAAHGRDYTFGSGTRLTVV.

The chain is built from TRBV7-2 and TRBJ2-5; the D gene could be TRBD1 or TRBD2 (9 bases each). V lost 5 bases, J lost 2 bases, and 18 bases lay in between. Germline V gene lookup returns CDR1 SGHTA and CDR2 FQGNSA. The CDR3 spans 16 residues. CDR3 nucleotide sequence: TGTGCCAGCAGCCTTGCTAGCGGGACAGGGCAAGAGACCCAGTACTTC. Protein sequence: CASSLASGTGQETQYF. Full variable domain (missing parts from reference TRBV7-2 and TRBJ2-5): GAGVSQSPSNKVTEKGKDVELRCDPISGHTALYWYRQSLGQGLEFLIYFQGNSAPDKSGLPSDRFSAERTGGSVSTLTIQRTQQEDSAVYLCASSLASGTGQETQYFGPGTRLLVL.

This chain uses TRBV6-9 with TRBJ1-6, with 9 bases aligning to TRBD1. The CDR3 extends over 16 amino acids. The V gene end was trimmed by 5 bases and the J gene end by 10 bases; junction bases not matched to a gene: 12. Per germline, CDR1 MNHGY and CDR2 SVAAGI. The CDR3 DNA is TGTGCCAGCAGTACAAGCGGGACAGGGCCCGGCTCACCCCTCCACTTT. Protein sequence: CASSTSGTGPGSPLHF.

This clonotype occurred many times. The V call is TRBV9, the J call TRBJ2-1; weak D call: TRBD1 (5 bases). Per germline, CDR1 SGDLS and CDR2 YYNGEE. Trimming removed 4 bases at V and 4 bases at J, with 15 bases between. The CDR3 sequence is 15 residues long. DNA for the CDR3: TGTGCCAGCAGCCCAAGAGACAGCGCTTACAATGAGCAGTTCTTC. Translating gives CASSPRDSAYNEQFF.

The chain is built from TRBV20-1 and TRBJ1-4, with TRBD1 matching over 8 bases. Germline lookup yields CDR1 DFQATT and CDR2 SNEGSKA (reference sequence). The CDR3 length is 15 residues. After removal of 0 bases from V and 8 bases from J, the junction contained 8 bases not matched to a gene. CDR3 loop: CSARDWTGIAEKLFF. The CDR3, as DNA: TGCAGTGCTAGAGATTGGACAGGGATCGCAGAAAAACTGTTTTTT.

The table lists this clonotype with many counts. The rearrangement joins TRBV7-6 to TRBJ1-2; no clear D. V was clipped by 2 bases and J by 1 base, with 17 bases between them. In germline, CDR1 is SGHVS, CDR2 FNYEAQ. The CDR3 runs 17 residues. In DNA form, the CDR3 reads TGTGCCAGCAGCTTACACCCGCAAGGGAGCAATAACTATGGCTACACCTTC. Amino acids: CASSLHPQGSNNYGYTF.

The chain combines TRBV20-1 with TRBJ1-2; 7 bases fit TRBD1. Germline values: CDR1 DFQATT, CDR2 SNEGSKA (reference sequence). V was pared by 6 bases and J by 5 bases, with 12 bases of the junction left unmatched. This CDR3 spans 14 amino acids. CDR3 protein: CSASSRQGGYGYTF. The CDR3 DNA reads as TGCAGTGCCAGCAGCCGACAGGGCGGGTATGGCTACACCTTC.

This chain uses TRBV3-1 with TRBJ1-5; D may be TRBD1 (5 bases). Germline V CDR1 and CDR2: LGHDT, YNNKEL (reference sequence). Trimming removed 4 bases from V and 0 bases from J, with 13 bases in between. The CDR3 spans 16 residues. The DNA for the CDR3 is TGTGCCAGCAGCCCTGGGGGGGGGTATAGCAATCAGCCCCAGCATTTT. It encodes CASSPGGGYSNQPQHF.

This clonotype was seen just once. This chain links TRBV7-9 with TRBJ2-5; 11 positions agree with TRBD1. Germline-derived CDR1 and CDR2 are SEHNR and FQNEAQ (reference sequence). The CDR3 length is 13 residues. V was clipped by 5 bases and J by 5 bases; unmatched bases: 1. CDR3 loop: CASSRTGGETQYF. The CDR3 nucleotides read TGTGCCAGCAGCCGGACAGGGGGCGAGACCCAGTACTTC.

This clonotype was recorded at least ten times. The V and J genes are TRBV7-8 and TRBJ2-6; TRBD1 matches 11 bases. Germline CDR1 and CDR2: SGHVS and FQNEAQ. The CDR3 spans 18 residues. Trimming took 5 bases from V and 4 from J; bases not matched to a gene: 10. This CDR3 reads CASSPRTGGVPGANVLTF. For the CDR3, the DNA is TGTGCCAGCAGCCCCCGGACAGGGGGCGTCCCCGGGGCCAACGTCCTGACTTTC.

Many counts were recorded for this clonotype. This sequence joins TRBV6-6 and TRBJ1-6; D is unresolved. Germline lookup yields CDR1 MNHNY and CDR2 SVGAGI (reference sequence). The CDR3 has 12 residues. The ends were cut back, 8 bases at V and 6 bases at J, with 8 bases in the middle. CDR3 region: CASLAVNSPLHF. DNA for the CDR3: TGTGCCAGCTTGGCAGTTAATTCACCCCTCCACTTT.

This clonotype was detected ten times or more. This chain joins TRBV20-1 and TRBJ2-3, with 7 positions matching TRBD2. The trim removed 4 bases at V and 6 bases at J, leaving 7 bases unmatched. CDR3 length: 13 amino acids. Per the germline V gene, CDR1 is DFQATT and CDR2 is SNEGSKA (reference sequence). CDR3 in amino acids: CSANKLAHDTQYF. As DNA, the CDR3 is TGCAGTGCTAACAAACTAGCGCACGATACGCAGTATTTT.

This clonotype was found many times. The chain couples TRBV13 to TRBJ2-7; either TRBD1 or TRBD2 may fit D (5 bases each). Germline V gene data show CDR1 as PRHDT and CDR2 as FYEKMQ (reference sequence). V gave up 5 bases and J gave up 2 bases, with 13 bases separating them. The CDR3 length is 14 residues. CDR3 sequence reads: CASSQGPTAYEQYF. The CDR3 DNA reads TGTGCCAGCAGCCAGGGACCGACGGCCTACGAGCAGTACTTC.